This T cell receptor (beta chain) is from a study of shared clonotypes between healthy human individuals. In the study overall: Three plates each covered CD4 naive and memory; CD8 naive two, CD8 memory one.

With respect to this clone: Its target is not known.

CD45RO-negative, CCR7-positively selected cells formed the naive CD8 fraction, excluding terminally differentiated effector memory CD45RA+ cells. Healthy adults negative for HIV, lacking recent acute infections or vaccinations, served as donors. Clones were sequenced by immunoSEQ multiplex PCR, and TCRdb holds only the in-frame ones, with some missing. The sample has nearly 2 million clones, just under 95% seen once. This CDR3 contains 14 residues. V lost 4 bases and J lost 9, with 16 bases in between. Per germline, CDR1 MNHEY and CDR2 SVGAGI. Study findings and constraints: Relative to their counterparts shared across all four donors, non-shared clonotypes exhibited diminished generation probabilities. A few donors had around 5.5% of their naive CD4 clonotypes in common.

The receptor comes from a man aged 18-30 years in good health. Input material: naive CD8+ T cells sorted from blood. V usage is TRBV6-5 and J usage is TRBJ2-1; TRBD2 is a possible D gene (5 bases). The chain's CDR3 is CASSFLTSLPEQFF. In DNA, the CDR3 is TGTGCCAGCAGTTTCCTCACTAGTTTACCTGAGCAGTTCTTC.